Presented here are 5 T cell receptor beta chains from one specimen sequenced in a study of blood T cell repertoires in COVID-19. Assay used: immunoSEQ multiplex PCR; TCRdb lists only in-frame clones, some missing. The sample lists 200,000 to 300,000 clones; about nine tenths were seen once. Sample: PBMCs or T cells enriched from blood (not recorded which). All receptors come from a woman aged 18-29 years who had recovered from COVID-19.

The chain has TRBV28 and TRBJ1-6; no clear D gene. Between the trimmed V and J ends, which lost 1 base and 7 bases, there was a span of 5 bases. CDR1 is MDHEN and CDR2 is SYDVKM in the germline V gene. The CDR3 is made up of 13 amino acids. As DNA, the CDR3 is TGTGCCAGCAGTTTATTCAGAAATTCACCCCTCCACTTT. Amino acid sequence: CASSLFRNSPLHF.

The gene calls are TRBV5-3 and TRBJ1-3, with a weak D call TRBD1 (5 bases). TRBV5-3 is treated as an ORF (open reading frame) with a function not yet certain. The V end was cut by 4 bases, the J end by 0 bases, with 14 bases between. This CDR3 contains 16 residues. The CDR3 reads CARSPRTSSSGNTIYF. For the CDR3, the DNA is TGTGCCAGAAGCCCGAGGACAAGCAGCTCTGGAAACACCATATATTTT.

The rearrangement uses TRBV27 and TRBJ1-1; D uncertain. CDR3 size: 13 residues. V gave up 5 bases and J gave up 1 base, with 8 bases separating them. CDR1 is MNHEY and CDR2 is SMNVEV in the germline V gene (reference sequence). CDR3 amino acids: CASSPAENTEAFF. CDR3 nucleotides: TGTGCCAGCAGTCCGGCGGAGAACACTGAAGCTTTCTTT.

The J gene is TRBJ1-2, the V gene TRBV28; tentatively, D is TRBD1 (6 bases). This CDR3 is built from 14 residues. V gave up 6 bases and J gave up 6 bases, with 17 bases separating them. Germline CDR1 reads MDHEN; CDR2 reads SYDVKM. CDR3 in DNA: TGTGCCAGCAGGGTTGCAGGGGTTCCCCATGGCTACACCTTC. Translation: CASRVAGVPHGYTF.

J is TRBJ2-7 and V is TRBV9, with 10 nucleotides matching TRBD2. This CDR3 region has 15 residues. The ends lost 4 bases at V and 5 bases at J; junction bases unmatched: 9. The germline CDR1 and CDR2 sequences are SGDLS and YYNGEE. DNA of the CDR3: TGTGCCAGCAGCCCAGGGATGGGACTAGCGAACGAGCAGTACTTC. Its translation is CASSPGMGLANEQYF.